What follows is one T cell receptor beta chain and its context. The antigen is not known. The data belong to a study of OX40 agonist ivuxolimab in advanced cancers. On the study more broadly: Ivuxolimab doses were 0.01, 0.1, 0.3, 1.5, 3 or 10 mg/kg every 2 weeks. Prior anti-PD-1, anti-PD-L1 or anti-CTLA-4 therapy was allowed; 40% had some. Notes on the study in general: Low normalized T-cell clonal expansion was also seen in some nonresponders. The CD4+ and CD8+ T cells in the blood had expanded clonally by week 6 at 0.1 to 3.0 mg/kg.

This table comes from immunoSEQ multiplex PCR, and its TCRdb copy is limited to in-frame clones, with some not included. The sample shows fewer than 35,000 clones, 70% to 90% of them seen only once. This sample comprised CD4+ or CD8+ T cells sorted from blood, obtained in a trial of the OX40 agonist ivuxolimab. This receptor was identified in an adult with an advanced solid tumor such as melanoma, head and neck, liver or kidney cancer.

The CDR3: CASSAPQGQYTGELFF. Here the CDR3 DNA reads TGTGCCAGCAGCGCCCCCCAGGGACAATACACCGGGGAGCTGTTTTTT. The V gene is TRBV7-3, the J gene TRBJ2-2, with D perhaps matching TRBD1 (6 bases). The CDR3 is 16 amino acids. With 5 bases removed from V and 3 bases from J, the gap between germline ends came to 16 bases. CDR1 SGHTA and CDR2 FQGTGA come from the germline V gene.